This TCR beta chain comes out of a study of shared clonotypes between healthy human individuals. The data were produced by immunoSEQ multiplex PCR, yet TCRdb's version contains in-frame clones alone and is incomplete. The sample includes about 2.4 million clones, approximately 93% of them seen just once. The J segment lost 5 bases and the V segment lost 6 bases, leaving 6 bases of the junction unmatched. CDR1 MDHEN and CDR2 SYDVKM come from the germline V gene. The CDR3 loop spans 14 amino acids. The sequence was collected from a young man in good health. Some clones in this sample may be carry-over from other donors' samples. V and J are TRBV28 and TRBJ1-2, with TRBD1 matching 10 bases. The sequenced sample consisted of naive CD4+ T cells from PBMCs. Subset specified: CD45RA+ positively selected. The CDR3, as DNA: TGTGCCAGCAGGTTACCGGACAGGGGGTATGGCTACACCTTC. Residues: CASRLPDRGYGYTF.